A few counts support the clone carrying this T cell receptor beta chain. Its antigen is currently unknown. This sample is drawn from a study of beta chain features in type 1 diabetes. About the study: All samples together contributed approximately 100 million sorted cells for examination. Study-wide findings and caveats: Amplification by PCR could prefer shorter templates, with the same effect in patients and controls. Across all four CD4+ subsets, people with type 1 diabetes showed modestly shorter TCRB CDR3s. It was among patients, rather than healthy donors, that naive, central memory and Treg TCRB repertoires appeared more similar.

Investigators reverse transcribed all isolated RNA, so they sequenced expressed TCRB transcripts. Profiled with immunoSEQ multiplex PCR; TCRdb holds only in-frame clones, not every one. The repertoire holds roughly 230,000 clones, with about 11% as singletons. A single heparinised blood sample, averaging approximately 110 mL, was obtained per donor. The TCR comes from a man aged 25 to 40 with type 1 diabetes. Sequencing input: naive CD4+ T cells from blood.

CDR3 nucleotide sequence: TGCAGCGTTGTCAGGACAGGGACCTACGAGCAGTACTTC. It is translated as CSVVRTGTYEQYF. The V and J genes are TRBV29-1 and TRBJ2-7, with TRBD1 matching over 8 bases. Looked up from germline, CDR1 is SQVTM and CDR2 is ANQGSEA. The CDR3 has 13 amino acids. V lost 4 bases and J lost 2; bases outside the gene matches: 4.